This TCR beta chain is drawn from a study of T cell responses to AZD1222 COVID-19 vaccine. Broader study findings: The sample set comprised mostly white British donors with more females, and clonal diversity was possibly underestimated.

Measured with immunoSEQ multiplex PCR; TCRdb has only the in-frame clones, and not every one. The sample includes 93,000 or so clones, about 90% of them seen just once. Note on this clone: Its specificity is unknown.

Germline CDR1 and CDR2: KGHDR and SFDVKD. Trimming left V 0 bases short and J 11 bases short, with 10 bases between. The CDR3 is made up of 13 amino acids. Sequencing used peripheral blood, obtained on day 0 of AZD1222 vaccination. The sequence was obtained from an adult in good health. The chain recombines TRBV24-1 with TRBJ2-1; no definite D call. CDR3 amino acids: CATSDLRQWKQFF. The CDR3 DNA reads as TGTGCCACCAGTGATTTGCGGCAGTGGAAGCAGTTCTTC.